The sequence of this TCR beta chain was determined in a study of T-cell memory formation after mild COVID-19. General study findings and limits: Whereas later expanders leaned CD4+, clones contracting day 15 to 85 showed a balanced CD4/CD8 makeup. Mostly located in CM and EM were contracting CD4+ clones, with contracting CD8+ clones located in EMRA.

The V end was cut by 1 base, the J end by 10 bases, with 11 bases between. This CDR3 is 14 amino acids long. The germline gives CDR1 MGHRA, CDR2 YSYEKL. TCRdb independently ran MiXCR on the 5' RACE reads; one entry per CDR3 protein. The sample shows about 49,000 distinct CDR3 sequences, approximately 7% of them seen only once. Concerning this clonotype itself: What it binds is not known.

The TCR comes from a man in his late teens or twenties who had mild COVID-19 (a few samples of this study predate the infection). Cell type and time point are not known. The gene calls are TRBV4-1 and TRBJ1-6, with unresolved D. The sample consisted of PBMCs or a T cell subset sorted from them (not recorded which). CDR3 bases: TGCGCCAGCAGCCAAGTTGCCAGAGTCTCACCCCTCCACTTT. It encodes CASSQVARVSPLHF.